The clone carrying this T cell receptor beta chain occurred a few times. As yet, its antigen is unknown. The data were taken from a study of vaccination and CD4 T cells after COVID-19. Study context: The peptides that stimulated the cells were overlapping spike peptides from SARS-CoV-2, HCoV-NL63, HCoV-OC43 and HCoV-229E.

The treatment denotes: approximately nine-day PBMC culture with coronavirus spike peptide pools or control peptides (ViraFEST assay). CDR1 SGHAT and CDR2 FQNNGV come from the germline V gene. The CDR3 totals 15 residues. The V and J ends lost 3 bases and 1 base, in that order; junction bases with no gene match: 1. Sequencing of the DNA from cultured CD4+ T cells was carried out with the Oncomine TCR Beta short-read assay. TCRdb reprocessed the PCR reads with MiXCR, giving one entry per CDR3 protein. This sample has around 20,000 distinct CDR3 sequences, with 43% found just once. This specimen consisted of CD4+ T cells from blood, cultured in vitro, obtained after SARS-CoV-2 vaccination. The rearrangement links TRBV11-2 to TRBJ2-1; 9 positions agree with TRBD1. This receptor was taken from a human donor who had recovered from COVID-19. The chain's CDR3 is CASSLGQGSYNEQFF. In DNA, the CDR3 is TGTGCCAGCAGCTTGGGACAGGGATCCTACAATGAGCAGTTCTTC.